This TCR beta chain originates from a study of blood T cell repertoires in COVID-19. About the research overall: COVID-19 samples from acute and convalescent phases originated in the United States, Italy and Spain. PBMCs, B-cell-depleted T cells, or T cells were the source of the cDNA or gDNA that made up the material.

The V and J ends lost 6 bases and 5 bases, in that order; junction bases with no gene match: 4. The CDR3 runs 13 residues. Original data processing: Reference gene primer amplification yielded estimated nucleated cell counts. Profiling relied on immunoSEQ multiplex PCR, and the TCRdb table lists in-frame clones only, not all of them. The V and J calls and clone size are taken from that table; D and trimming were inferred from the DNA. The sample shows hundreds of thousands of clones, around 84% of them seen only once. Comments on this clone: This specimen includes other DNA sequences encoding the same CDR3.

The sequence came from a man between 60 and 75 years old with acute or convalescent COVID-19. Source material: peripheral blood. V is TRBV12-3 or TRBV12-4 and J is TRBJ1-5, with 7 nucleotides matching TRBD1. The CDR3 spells CASRRTGDQPQHF. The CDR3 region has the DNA TGTGCCAGCAGACGGACAGGTGATCAGCCCCAGCATTTT.